These 11 T cell receptor beta chains were sequenced from one sample in a study of beta chain features in type 1 diabetes. These TCRs are of unknown antigen specificity. Study results and caveats: Type 1 diabetes patients had moderately but significantly shorter TCRB CDR3s in all four CD4+ subsets.

Investigators reverse transcribed all isolated RNA, so they sequenced expressed TCRB transcripts. TCRdb keeps only in-frame clones here, not all; method: immunoSEQ multiplex PCR. The sample lists over 300,000 clones, around 8.5% occurring once. Sequences were obtained from central memory CD4+ T cells from blood. The receptors come from a man younger than 40 with type 1 diabetes.

This sequence joins TRBV18 and TRBJ1-1; D possibly corresponds to TRBD1 (6 bases). The CDR3 covers 14 residues. Per germline, CDR1 KGHSH and CDR2 LQKENI. V was trimmed by 9 bases and J by 1 base, leaving 15 bases between them. CDR3 region: CASSIQGSNTEAFF. CDR3 DNA sequence: TGTGCCAGTTCGATACAGGGATCGAACACTGAAGCTTTCTTT.

This clone was detected only a few times. This rearrangement joins TRBV14 to TRBJ2-7, with D perhaps being TRBD1 or TRBD2 (5 bases each). The CDR3 is 14 residues long. Per germline, CDR1 SGHDN and CDR2 FVKESK. V lost 0 bases and J lost 6, with 12 bases in between. The CDR3 is CASSQDRGPVEQYF. CDR3 DNA: TGTGCCAGCAGCCAAGATCGGGGACCTGTCGAGCAGTACTTC.

This clone occurred a few times. The chain uses TRBV4-3 and TRBJ2-6; D is unclear. Trimming left V 0 bases short and J 4 bases short, with 10 bases between. CDR3 length equals 16 residues. Looked up from germline, CDR1 is LGHNA and CDR2 is YSLEER. CDR3: CASSQESTAGANVLTF. DNA of the CDR3: TGCGCCAGCAGCCAAGAGTCTACAGCCGGGGCCAACGTCCTGACTTTC.

This clone was observed a few times. The sample holds other DNA sequences that translate to the same CDR3. The V call is TRBV5-1, the J call TRBJ2-4; D remains unclear. CDR3 length: 15 residues. Germline-derived CDR1 and CDR2 are SGHRS and YFSETQ. Trimming stripped 0 bases from V and 0 bases from J, with 7 bases between. CDR3 in DNA: TGCGCCAGCAGCTTGGACAGCCTAGCCAAAAACATTCAGTACTTC. It is translated as CASSLDSLAKNIQYF.

This clone was observed a handful of times. V usage is TRBV4-3 and J usage is TRBJ2-7; 8 nucleotides agree with TRBD1. Germline trimming cut 1 base from V and 6 bases from J; bases unmatched to any gene: 2. The length of the CDR3 is 13 residues. The germline gives CDR1 LGHNA, CDR2 YSLEER. The CDR3 protein is CASSQVGQVEQYF. The CDR3 coding sequence is TGCGCCAGCAGCCAAGTGGGACAGGTCGAGCAGTACTTC.

The V and J genes are TRBV7-2 and TRBJ1-6; perhaps TRBD1 as D (5 bases). Per the germline V gene, CDR1 is SGHTA and CDR2 is FQGNSA. The V end was cut by 0 bases, the J end by 5 bases, with 11 bases between. The CDR3 extends over 16 amino acids. The CDR3 DNA reads as TGTGCCAGCAGCTTAGCCCCCGGGGGAAATAATTCACCCCTCCACTTT. Protein: CASSLAPGGNNSPLHF.

This clone has a handful of counts. The chain has TRBV14 and TRBJ2-5, with 11 bases aligning to TRBD2. The V and J ends lost 4 bases and 7 bases, in that order; junction bases with no gene match: 14. CDR1 and CDR2 (germline): SGHDN, FVKESK. The CDR3 spans 17 residues. CDR3 nucleotide sequence: TGTGCCAGCAGCCCAGCGGAAGGGACTAGCGGTTGGGCGACCCAGTACTTC. It is translated as CASSPAEGTSGWATQYF.

This clone was observed a handful of times. The V gene is TRBV11-2, the J gene TRBJ2-1; D unclear. The CDR3 runs to 13 residues. The V gene lost 1 base and the J gene lost 6 bases, with 7 bases spanning the gap. Germline loops: CDR1 SGHAT, CDR2 FQNNGV. The CDR3, as DNA: TGTGCCAGCAGCTTAGGGTGGGGCAATGAGCAGTTCTTC. Its protein is CASSLGWGNEQFF.

The chain links TRBV28 to TRBJ1-3, with D unclear. The CDR3 extends over 13 amino acids. Germline assignment: CDR1 MDHEN and CDR2 SYDVKM. V shed 3 bases and J shed 4 bases, with 7 bases lying between them. CDR3 residues: CASSLNAGNTIYF. For the CDR3, the DNA is TGTGCCAGCAGTTTGAACGCCGGAAACACCATATATTTT.

This clone was detected only a few times. The gene calls are TRBV12-5 and TRBJ1-1; a weak D match, TRBD1 (6 bases). V was shortened by 2 bases and J by 1 base, with 14 bases between the two germline ends. The germline gives CDR1 LGHNT, CDR2 FRNRAP. The CDR3 runs to 16 residues. For the CDR3, the DNA is TGTGCTAGTGGTTTGCCAACCGGACAGTGGAACACTGAAGCTTTCTTT. This gives the protein CASGLPTGQWNTEAFF. Full variable domain (rest looked up from reference TRBV12-5 and TRBJ1-1): DARVTQTPRHKVTEMGQEVTMRCQPILGHNTVFWYRQTMMQGLELLAYFRNRAPLDDSGMPKDRFSAEMPDATLATLKIQPSEPRDSAVYFCASGLPTGQWNTEAFFGQGTRLTVV.

This clone was observed a few times. The V and J genes are TRBV18 and TRBJ2-3; 7 bases match TRBD2. The V and J ends lost 3 bases and 5 bases, in that order; junction bases with no gene match: 5. Germline assignment: CDR1 KGHSH and CDR2 LQKENI. The CDR3 has 14 amino acids. CDR3 loop: CASSPSSSGDTQYF. CDR3 in DNA: TGTGCCAGCTCACCTAGCTCTAGCGGAGATACGCAGTATTTT.